A single T cell receptor beta chain is shown here with its context. Antigen: not known. The CDR3 totals 16 residues. Trimming removed 3 bases from V and 0 bases from J, with 13 bases in between. Germline assignment: CDR1 SGHTA and CDR2 FQGNSA. Subsequent to a culture period of 10 days, CD4+ T cells were isolated. This sample was taken from a study of vaccination effects on CD4 cells after COVID-19. Only in-frame clones appear in the TCRdb table, and some are missing; sequencing was by immunoSEQ multiplex PCR. The profile shows roughly 60,000 clones, approximately 70% of them singletons. The clonotype was recovered from a human donor who had a prior SARS-CoV-2 infection. The specimen comprised CD4+ T cells from PBMCs cultured without peptide, sampled before COVID-19 vaccination. The chain links TRBV7-2 to TRBJ2-3; no clear D gene. CDR3 sequence: CASSFLGLSSTDTQYF. In nucleotides, the CDR3 is TGTGCCAGCAGCTTTCTAGGATTATCTAGCACAGATACGCAGTATTTT.